In this sample, the clone carrying this T cell receptor beta chain is medium-sized. The antigen remains unidentified. The data originate from a study of OX40 agonist ivuxolimab in advanced cancers. In the study overall: Cancers in dose escalation were hepatocellular, melanoma, renal cell and head and neck. Broader study findings: Clones of CD4+ and CD8+ blood T cells grew by week 6 at doses of 0.1 to 3.0 mg/kg.

The germline V gene encodes CDR1 ENHRY and CDR2 SYGVKD. J was trimmed by 1 base and V by 4 bases; bases with no gene match: 0. The CDR3 has 14 amino acids. Produced via immunoSEQ multiplex PCR; TCRdb's table is partial and in-frame only. Among 80,000 to 100,000 clones listed, roughly nine tenths were seen once. This TCR was sampled from an adult with an advanced solid tumor such as melanoma, head and neck, liver or kidney cancer. V is TRBV10-3 and J is TRBJ2-7; 11 bases are a match to TRBD2. Material: CD4+ or CD8+ T cells sorted from blood, obtained in a trial of the OX40 agonist ivuxolimab. CDR3 bases: TGTGCCATCAGTGTAGCGGGAGGGTCCTACGAGCAGTACTTC. As protein: CAISVAGGSYEQYF.